These 32 T cell receptor beta chains were sequenced from one sample in a study of T-cell reconstitution after alpha-beta-depleted transplantation in children. Preparation of the TCRbeta library was carried out with unique molecular identifiers. MiXCR was run by TCRdb on the PCR reads, yielding one entry per CDR3 protein. The profile shows about 370,000 distinct CDR3 sequences, 20% of them singletons. The sample in question was PBMCs from the stem cell graft donor, obtained from the stem cell graft. The source is a human donor who donated a stem cell graft to a child with acute myeloid leukemia.

This clonotype appeared a few times. The chain couples TRBV7-6 to TRBJ2-7; the match to TRBD1 covers 8 bases. The V segment lost 1 base and the J segment 3 bases; nucleotides outside the gene matches: 2. This CDR3 has 14 residues. Germline V gene sequence: CDR1 SGHVS, CDR2 FNYEAQ. For the CDR3, the DNA is TGTGCCAGCAGCTTAGAACAGGGGGACTACGAGCAGTACTTC. This codes for CASSLEQGDYEQYF.

In this sample, this clonotype turned up a few times. V and J are TRBV15 and TRBJ2-4; weak D call: TRBD2 (6 bases). Germline V gene lookup returns CDR1 LNHNV and CDR2 YYDKDF (reference sequence). Trimming took off 0 bases at V and 7 bases at J, with 7 bases between the two ends. There are 13 residues in the CDR3. CDR3 loop: CATSRDAGNIQYF. The CDR3 DNA is TGTGCCACCAGCAGAGACGCGGGGAACATTCAGTACTTC.

Note on this clonotype: This may be a read error: a much more frequent sequence differs by one nucleotide. The rearrangement links TRBV24-1 to TRBJ2-2; D unclear. Germline lookup yields CDR1 KGHDR and CDR2 SFDVKD. CDR3 length equals 13 residues. CDR3 sequence: CATSDYDTRELFF. The CDR3, as DNA: TGTGCCACCAGTGATTACGACACCAGGGAGCTGTTTTTT.

This clonotype came up many times. Just one base apart from a much larger clone, this may be a read error. The V and J genes are TRBV29-1 and TRBJ2-7, with 15 bases identical to TRBD2. Trimming removed 7 bases from V and 6 bases from J; junction bases left unmatched: 1. Per germline, CDR1 SQVTM and CDR2 ANQGSEA. The CDR3 runs to 12 residues. CDR3 region: CSGGLAGGEQYF. The CDR3 DNA is TGCAGCGGGGGACTAGCGGGAGGCGAGCAGTACTTC.

This chain joins TRBV28 and TRBJ2-1; unclear D gene. Germline V gives CDR1 MDHEN, CDR2 SYDVKM. This CDR3 is 15 amino acids long. V dropped 5 bases and J dropped 2 bases, with 13 bases sitting between them. The chain's CDR3 is CASSPDGHPYNEQFF. In DNA, the CDR3 is TGTGCCAGCAGTCCCGACGGTCACCCCTACAATGAGCAGTTCTTC.

This clonotype has only a few counts. The gene calls are TRBV7-2 and TRBJ2-1, with D perhaps given as TRBD1 or TRBD2 (5 bases each). CDR3 length: 15 residues. V lost 5 bases and J 3 bases, leaving 14 bases between the germline ends. Per germline, CDR1 SGHTA and CDR2 FQGNSA. The CDR3 loop reads CASSQGVNIYNEQFF. DNA of the CDR3: TGTGCCAGCAGCCAGGGAGTGAATATCTACAATGAGCAGTTCTTC.

The chain uses TRBV18 and TRBJ1-1; 7 bases agree with TRBD1. The germline V gene encodes CDR1 KGHSH and CDR2 LQKENI. The junction had 6 bases not matched to a gene; V was cut back by 1 base and J by 1 base. The CDR3 loop spans 16 amino acids. CDR3 bases: TGTGCCAGCTCACCACAAATGACAGGGTGGAACACTGAAGCTTTCTTT. It codes for CASSPQMTGWNTEAFF.

The chain links TRBV7-9 to TRBJ2-5, with 8 bases matching TRBD2. CDR1 is SEHNR, CDR2 FQNEAQ, per germline (reference sequence). CDR3 length: 13 amino acids. The junction had 2 bases not matched to a gene; V was cut back by 4 bases and J by 4 bases. CDR3 in amino acids: CASSYGGVETQYF. Written as DNA, the CDR3 is TGTGCCAGCAGCTACGGGGGGGTAGAGACCCAGTACTTC.

CDR3 in amino acids: CASSLRAPGTQYF. For the CDR3, the DNA is TGTGCCAGCAGTTTAAGAGCGCCGGGTACGCAGTATTTT. The chain recombines TRBV28 with TRBJ2-3; D call uncertain. The CDR3 length is 13 residues. Trimming took 2 bases from V and 8 from J, leaving 11 bases between them. The germline V gene encodes CDR1 MDHEN and CDR2 SYDVKM.

This clonotype was seen repeatedly, ten times or more. The V and J genes are TRBV20-1 and TRBJ2-3; possibly TRBD1 or TRBD2 for D (6 bases each). Germline CDR1 and CDR2: DFQATT and SNEGSKA (reference sequence). The CDR3 is made up of 12 amino acids. V was cut by 2 bases and J by 6 bases, with 9 bases left in between. Here the CDR3 reads CSARKGGDTQYF. CDR3 nucleotides: TGCAGTGCTAGAAAGGGGGGTGATACGCAGTATTTT.

At least ten counts were recorded for this clonotype. The chain uses TRBV13 and TRBJ2-1; tentative D call: TRBD2 (6 bases). The CDR3 has 16 residues. The V gene lost 3 bases and the J gene lost 9 bases, with 21 bases spanning the gap. The germline V gene encodes CDR1 PRHDT and CDR2 FYEKMQ (reference sequence). The CDR3 sequence: CASSLPLAGREGEQFF. In DNA, the CDR3 is TGTGCCAGCAGCTTGCCCTTGGCGGGACGAGAGGGTGAGCAGTTCTTC.

This chain connects TRBV29-1 to TRBJ2-7, with TRBD1 as a possible D gene (5 bases). This CDR3 has 15 residues. With 5 bases removed from V and 3 bases from J, the gap between germline ends came to 20 bases. CDR1 is SQVTM and CDR2 is ANQGSEA in the germline V gene. CDR3 sequence: CSVRLQALGYYEQYF. The CDR3 DNA is TGCAGCGTTCGCCTACAGGCCCTGGGCTACTACGAGCAGTACTTC.

This clonotype was recorded many times. The chain recombines TRBV7-9 with TRBJ2-2, with D possibly matching TRBD2 (5 bases). The CDR3 length is 16 residues. V lost 1 base and J lost 3, with 12 bases in between. Germline assignment: CDR1 SEHNR and CDR2 FQNEAQ (reference sequence). The CDR3 nucleotides are TGTGCCAGCAGCTTAGGGACTTCGATACACACCGGGGAGCTGTTTTTT. Amino acids: CASSLGTSIHTGELFF.

This clonotype was seen more than once but under ten times. CDR3 protein: CASRYKGGTSGHYEQYF. CDR3 nucleotide sequence: TGTGCCAGCAGATATAAGGGAGGGACTAGCGGACACTACGAGCAGTACTTC. The chain recombines TRBV28 with TRBJ2-7, with TRBD2 matching 11 bases. Germline V CDR1 and CDR2: MDHEN, SYDVKM. The V and J ends lost 6 bases and 3 bases, in that order; junction bases with no gene match: 13. CDR3 length: 17 residues.

This sequence joins TRBV6-1 and TRBJ1-1, with D perhaps matching TRBD1 (5 bases). The CDR3 is 17 amino acids. The V and J ends lost 7 bases and 1 base respectively, with 22 bases between them. Germline CDR1 reads MNHNS; CDR2 reads SASEGT. CDR3 DNA sequence: TGTGCCAGCACCATACTTCCACCCGGGACGGGGAACACTGAAGCTTTCTTT. It encodes CASTILPPGTGNTEAFF.

V and J are TRBV20-1 and TRBJ1-5, with TRBD1 identical over 7 bases. This CDR3 spans 14 amino acids. The trim removed 3 bases at V and 4 bases at J, leaving 6 bases unmatched. CDR1 and CDR2 from the germline V gene are DFQATT and SNEGSKA (reference sequence). The CDR3 protein is CSASEGAANQPQHF. CDR3 coding DNA: TGCAGTGCTAGTGAGGGGGCGGCAAATCAGCCCCAGCATTTT.

The rearrangement joins TRBV6-2 or TRBV6-3 to TRBJ2-7; 7 bases are a match to TRBD1. Germline CDR1 MNHEY, CDR2 SVGEGT. This CDR3 has 18 residues. V trimming: 6 bases; J trimming: 3 bases; junction bases outside the gene matches: 20. The CDR3 coding sequence is TGTGCCAGCAGAGGGGTCGCGACAGGGATAACAAAGTTCTACGAGCAGTACTTC. It specifies CASRGVATGITKFYEQYF.

The rearrangement links TRBV25-1 to TRBJ2-1; 9 positions agree with TRBD2. The germline CDR1 and CDR2 sequences are MGHDK and SYGVNS. After removal of 2 bases from V and 7 bases from J, the junction contained 9 bases not matched to a gene. The CDR3 sequence is 16 residues long. The DNA for the CDR3 is TGTGCCAGCAGTGAAAGGGTTAGCGGGAGTCCAAATGAGCAGTTCTTC. Its translation: CASSERVSGSPNEQFF.

This clonotype has more than one count but fewer than ten. V usage is TRBV28 and J usage is TRBJ1-1; a weak D match, TRBD1 (5 bases). The CDR3 is 13 amino acids. Germline CDR1 reads MDHEN; CDR2 reads SYDVKM. Trimming shortened V by 5 bases and J by 2 bases, and 9 bases separated the two germline ends. For the CDR3, the DNA is TGTGCCAGCAGTAACAGGTTCAACACTGAAGCTTTCTTT. Its protein product is CASSNRFNTEAFF.

Only a few counts were recorded for this clonotype. This rearrangement joins TRBV12-3 or TRBV12-4 to TRBJ1-2; a weak D match, TRBD1 (6 bases). This CDR3 has 14 amino acids. The V gene lost 2 bases and the J gene lost 2 bases, with 9 bases spanning the gap. The CDR3 region is CASSLSTGNYGYTF. The CDR3 DNA sequence: TGTGCCAGCAGTTTAAGTACAGGGAACTATGGCTACACCTTC.

The chain carries TRBV4-3 and TRBJ2-2; no reliable D call. This CDR3 contains 16 residues. Trimming pared 1 base from V and 2 bases from J, leaving 11 bases between. Germline values: CDR1 LGHNA, CDR2 YSLEER. The CDR3 coding sequence is TGCGCCAGCAGCCAAGGAACCGTGGATAACACCGGGGAGCTGTTTTTT. Its protein product is CASSQGTVDNTGELFF.

In its sample, this clonotype was seen many times. The chain employs TRBV10-3 and TRBJ2-5, with D uncertain. Germline V CDR1 and CDR2: ENHRY, SYGVKD. Trimming pared 4 bases from V and 4 bases from J, leaving 13 bases between. CDR3 length equals 14 residues. The CDR3 DNA reads TGTGCCATCAGTGCCCTGCAGTTGGGAGAGACCCAGTACTTC. Translation gives CAISALQLGETQYF.

The V gene is TRBV29-1, the J gene TRBJ1-2; D not resolved. V was clipped by 4 bases and J by 2 bases, with 17 bases between them. The CDR3 has 15 amino acids. Per the germline V gene, CDR1 is SQVTM and CDR2 is ANQGSEA. CDR3: CSVAGVLTLNYGYTF. CDR3 coding DNA: TGCAGCGTTGCCGGGGTCCTTACCTTAAACTATGGCTACACCTTC.

The rearrangement uses TRBV4-1 and TRBJ2-7; TRBD2 agrees at 11 bases. Per the germline V gene, CDR1 is MGHRA and CDR2 is YSYEKL. J was trimmed by 4 bases and V by 0 bases; bases with no gene match: 8. CDR3 length equals 17 residues. Written as DNA, the CDR3 is TGCGCCAGCAGCCAAGATCGGGCGGGACTAGCGGCTTACGAGCAGTACTTC. Protein product: CASSQDRAGLAAYEQYF.

This clonotype was counted only a few times. This chain joins TRBV20-1 and TRBJ1-1, with 10 bases matching TRBD1. Trimming at V came to 6 bases and at J to 1 base, leaving 2 bases not matched to a gene. Germline CDR1 reads DFQATT; CDR2 reads SNEGSKA (reference sequence). This CDR3 region has 13 residues. The CDR3 region is CSARQGANTEAFF. The CDR3 bases are TGCAGTGCACGACAGGGGGCGAACACTGAAGCTTTCTTT.

This chain joins TRBV28 and TRBJ2-2; D gene unclear. The germline V gene encodes CDR1 MDHEN and CDR2 SYDVKM. The length of the CDR3 is 15 residues. V was cut by 5 bases and J by 0 bases, with 10 bases left in between. The CDR3 is CASSPFGTNTGELFF. The CDR3 nucleotides are TGTGCCAGCAGTCCGTTTGGTACGAACACCGGGGAGCTGTTTTTT.

The table lists this clonotype with many counts. The chain combines TRBV29-1 with TRBJ2-1; D ambiguous. Trimming left V 0 bases short and J 10 bases short, with 10 bases between. There are 12 residues in the CDR3. CDR1 and CDR2 from the germline V gene are SQVTM and ANQGSEA. The CDR3 bases are TGCAGCGTTGAAGAACTGGAGCAGGAGCAGTTCTTC. This sequence encodes CSVEELEQEQFF.

CDR3 nucleotides: TGCAGTGCTACAACTAGCGATACTTACAATGAGCAGTTCTTC. Translation gives CSATTSDTYNEQFF. The J gene is TRBJ2-1, the V gene TRBV20-1; 7 nucleotides align to TRBD2. Germline CDR1 reads DFQATT; CDR2 reads SNEGSKA (reference sequence). CDR3 size: 14 residues. Trimming removed 4 bases from V and 4 bases from J; junction bases left unmatched: 7.

This clonotype was recorded many times. The V gene is TRBV29-1, the J gene TRBJ2-1; D remains ambiguous. Germline V gene lookup returns CDR1 SQVTM and CDR2 ANQGSEA. V was shortened by 6 bases and J by 1 base, with 13 bases between the two germline ends. This CDR3 has 14 residues. The CDR3 DNA follows: TGCAGCGTCCACGGGCTAGTTTCCTACAATGAGCAGTTCTTC. It translates to CSVHGLVSYNEQFF.

This clonotype showed up just a few times. This chain joins TRBV10-3 and TRBJ1-5; D ambiguous. CDR1 and CDR2 (germline): ENHRY, SYGVKD. CDR3 length equals 14 residues. V lost 1 base, J lost 4 bases, and 8 bases lay in between. The CDR3 DNA sequence: TGTGCCATCAGTGAGTGGTCGGAGAATCAGCCCCAGCATTTT. Protein sequence: CAISEWSENQPQHF.

This chain uses TRBV28 with TRBJ2-2; D is possibly TRBD1 or TRBD2 (6 bases each). The CDR3 is 14 residues long. Germline-derived CDR1 and CDR2 are MDHEN and SYDVKM. The V and J ends lost 7 bases and 4 bases respectively, with 13 bases between them. The CDR3 region is CASKGGRLTGELFF. In nucleotides, the CDR3 is TGTGCCAGCAAGGGGGGCCGACTCACCGGGGAGCTGTTTTTT.

The V call is TRBV4-1, the J call TRBJ1-2, with TRBD1 as a possible D gene (6 bases). V was pared by 1 base and J by 5 bases, with 14 bases between. The CDR3 covers 15 residues. The V gene's germline CDR1 is MGHRA and CDR2 YSYEKL. The CDR3 is CASSQAGQPPYGYTF. The CDR3 bases are TGCGCCAGCAGCCAAGCTGGACAGCCCCCTTATGGCTACACCTTC.